The sequence of this T cell receptor (beta chain) was determined in a study of T cell changes during pregnancy in multiple sclerosis. Sequencing used immunoSEQ multiplex PCR; TCRdb keeps in-frame clones, though not all of them. The sample shows fewer than 60,000 clones, around 93% of them seen only once. Germline loops: CDR1 SGHVS, CDR2 FQNEAQ. The CDR3 runs 15 residues. V was pared by 4 bases and J by 7 bases, with 20 bases between. The receptor's source is a female donor with multiple sclerosis, enrolled in a pregnancy study. The V gene is TRBV7-8, the J gene TRBJ2-7, with D possibly TRBD2 on 7 matching bases. The sequencing here drew on CD8+ T cells from peripheral blood mononuclear cells, taken after pregnancy. CDR3 in DNA: TGTGCCAGCAGCTCCGGACAGACCGGGAGGTTGGAGCAGTACTTC. Its translation: CASSSGQTGRLEQYF.